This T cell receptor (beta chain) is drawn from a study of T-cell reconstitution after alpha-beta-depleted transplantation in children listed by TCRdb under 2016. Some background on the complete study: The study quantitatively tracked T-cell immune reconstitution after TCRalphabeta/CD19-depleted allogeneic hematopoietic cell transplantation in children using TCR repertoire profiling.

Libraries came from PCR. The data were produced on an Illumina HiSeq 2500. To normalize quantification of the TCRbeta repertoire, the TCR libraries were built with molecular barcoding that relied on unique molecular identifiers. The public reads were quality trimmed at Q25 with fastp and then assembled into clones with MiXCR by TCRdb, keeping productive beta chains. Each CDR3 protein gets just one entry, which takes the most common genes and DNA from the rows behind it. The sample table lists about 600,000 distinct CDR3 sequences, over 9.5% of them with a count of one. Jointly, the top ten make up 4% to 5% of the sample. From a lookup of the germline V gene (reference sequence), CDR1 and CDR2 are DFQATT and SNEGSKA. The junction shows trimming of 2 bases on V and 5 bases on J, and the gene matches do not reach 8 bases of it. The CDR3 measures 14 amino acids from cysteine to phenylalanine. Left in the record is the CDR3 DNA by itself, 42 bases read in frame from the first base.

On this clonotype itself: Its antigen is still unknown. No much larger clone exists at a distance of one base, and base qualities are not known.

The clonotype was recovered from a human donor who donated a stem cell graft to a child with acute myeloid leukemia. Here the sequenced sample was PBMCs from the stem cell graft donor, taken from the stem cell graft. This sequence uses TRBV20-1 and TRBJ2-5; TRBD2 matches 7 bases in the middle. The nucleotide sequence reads TGCAGTGCTAGACTCCCCAGGGAGGGTGAGACCCAGTACTTC. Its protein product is CSARLPREGETQYF.